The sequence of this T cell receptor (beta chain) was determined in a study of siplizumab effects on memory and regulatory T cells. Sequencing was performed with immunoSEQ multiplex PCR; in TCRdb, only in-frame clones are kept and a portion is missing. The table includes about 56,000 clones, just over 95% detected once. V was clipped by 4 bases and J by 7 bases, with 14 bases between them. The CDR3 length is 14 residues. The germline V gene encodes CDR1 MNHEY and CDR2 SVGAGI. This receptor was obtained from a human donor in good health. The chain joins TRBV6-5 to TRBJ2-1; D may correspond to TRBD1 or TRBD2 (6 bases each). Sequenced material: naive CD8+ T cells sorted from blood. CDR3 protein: CASSSNQGGNEQFF. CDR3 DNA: TGTGCCAGCAGTTCCAACCAAGGGGGGAATGAGCAGTTCTTC.